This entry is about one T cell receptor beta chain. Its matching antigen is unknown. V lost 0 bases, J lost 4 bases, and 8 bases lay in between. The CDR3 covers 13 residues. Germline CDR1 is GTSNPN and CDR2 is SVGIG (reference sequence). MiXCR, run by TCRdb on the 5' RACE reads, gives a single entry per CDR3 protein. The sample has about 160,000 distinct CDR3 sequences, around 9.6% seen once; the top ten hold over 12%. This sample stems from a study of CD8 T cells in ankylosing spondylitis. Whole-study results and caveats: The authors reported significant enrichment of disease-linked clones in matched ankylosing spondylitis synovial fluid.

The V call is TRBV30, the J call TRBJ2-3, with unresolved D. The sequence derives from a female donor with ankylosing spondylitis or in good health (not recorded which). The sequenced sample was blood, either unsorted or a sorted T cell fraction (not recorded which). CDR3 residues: CAWSVLASDTQYF. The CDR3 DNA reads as TGTGCCTGGAGTGTACTGGCCTCAGATACGCAGTATTTT.